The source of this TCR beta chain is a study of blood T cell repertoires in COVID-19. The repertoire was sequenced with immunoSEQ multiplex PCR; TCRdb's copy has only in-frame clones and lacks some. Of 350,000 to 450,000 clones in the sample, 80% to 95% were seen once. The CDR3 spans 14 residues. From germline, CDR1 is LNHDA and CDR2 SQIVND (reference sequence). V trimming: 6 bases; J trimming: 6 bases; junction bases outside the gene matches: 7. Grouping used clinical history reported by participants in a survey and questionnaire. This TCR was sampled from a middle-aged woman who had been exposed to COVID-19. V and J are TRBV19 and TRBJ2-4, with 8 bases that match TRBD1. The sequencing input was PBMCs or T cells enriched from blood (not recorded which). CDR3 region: CASRPTGVRNIQYF. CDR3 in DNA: TGTGCCAGTAGGCCGACAGGGGTGCGAAACATTCAGTACTTC. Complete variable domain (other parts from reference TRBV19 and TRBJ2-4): DGGITQSPKYLFRKEGQNVTLSCEQNLNHDAMYWYRQDPGQGLRLIYYSQIVNDFQKGDIAEGYSVSREKKESFPLTVTSAQKNPTAFYLCASRPTGVRNIQYFGAGTRLSVL.